The source of this T cell receptor beta chain is a study of T cell repertoires in breast cancer. An expanded emulsion RT-PCR with primers for all TCR V genes paired CD8+ T cell chains. The CDR3 length is 16 residues. The V gene's germline CDR1 is GTSNPN and CDR2 SVGIG (reference sequence). V was pared by 6 bases and J by 8 bases, with 17 bases of the junction left unmatched. A second nested PCR with blocking oligonucleotides suppressed unpaired genes. MiXCR, run by TCRdb on the emulsion pairing reads, gives a single entry per CDR3 protein. This sample has about 40,000 distinct CDR3 sequences, with over 40% found just once.

This receptor was identified in a pool of human donors with breast cancer or a healthy control (not recorded which). Sequenced input: CD8+ T cells. V is TRBV30 and J is TRBJ1-4; 8 bases line up with TRBD1. CDR3 DNA: TGTGCCTGCCCCGGGACAGGCCCGAATGTCGGGGAAAAACTGTTTTTT. Translated, it gives CACPGTGPNVGEKLFF.